This entry concerns a single TCR beta chain. Its antigen is not known. cDNA synthesis used the whole RNA isolate, giving expressed TCRB sequences. Sequencing was performed with immunoSEQ multiplex PCR; in TCRdb, only in-frame clones are kept and a portion is missing. Here the sample spans some 350,000 clones, roughly 9.8% being singletons. This specimen comes from a study of beta chain features in type 1 diabetes. Broader study findings: Type 1 diabetes patients showed a moderate but significant shortening of TCRB CDR3s in all four CD4+ subsets.

With 5 bases clipped from V and 4 bases from J, the junction kept 6 bases outside the gene matches. The CDR3 covers 14 residues. In germline, CDR1 is MNHEY, CDR2 SMNVEV (reference sequence). The specimen sequenced was central memory CD4+ T cells from blood. The V gene is TRBV27, the J gene TRBJ1-2; 8 bases map to TRBD1. The clonotype was recovered from a man aged 30-40 years with type 1 diabetes. The CDR3 DNA reads as TGTGCCAGCAGTAGAGGACAGGGAGGCTATGGCTACACCTTC. Translating gives CASSRGQGGYGYTF.